This TCR beta chain was profiled in a study of CD4+ T cells in melanoma. Broader study findings: CD8+ T cell, macrophage and B cell function reportedly correlated with neoantigen-specific CD4+ T cells.

Germline assignment: CDR1 SGHRS and CDR2 YFSETQ. CDR3 size: 13 residues. V gave up 1 base and J gave up 7 bases, with 11 bases separating them. Clones were read by immunoSEQ multiplex PCR, and TCRdb kept only the in-frame ones, dropping some. The repertoire includes about 11,000 clones, about three fifths of them detected once, and 7.5% to 9.5% sits in the top ten. This clone was observed a single time. Its antigen is currently unknown. The chain joins TRBV5-1 to TRBJ1-1; tentative D call: TRBD1 (5 bases). The receptor was derived from a human donor with melanoma. Source material: cells from a culture (not recorded whether cultured in vitro). CDR3 sequence reads: CASSLRAGSEAFF. CDR3 nucleotide sequence: TGCGCCAGCAGCTTGAGGGCAGGGAGTGAAGCTTTCTTT. The variable domain in full, completed from reference TRBV5-1 and TRBJ1-1, reads KAGVTQTPRYLIKTRGQQVTLSCSPISGHRSVSWYQQTPGQGLQFLFEYFSETQRNKGNFPGRFSGRQFSNSRSEMNVSTLELGDSALYLCASSLRAGSEAFFGQGTRLTVV.